These 19 T cell receptor beta chains were sequenced from one sample in a study of T cell repertoires in cytomegalovirus infection. These receptors' antigens are unknown. TCRdb independently ran MiXCR on the reads; one entry per CDR3 protein. This sample carries some 900,000 distinct CDR3 sequences, approximately 30% of them seen once, and the ten largest clones take around 11%. This specimen consisted of cultured CD8+ T cells from PBMCs, obtained from culture after CMV antigen stimulation. Every receptor here comes from a human donor in good health (CMV status not recorded). Some clones in this sample may be carry-over from other donors' samples.

The V call is TRBV7-3, the J call TRBJ2-3, with D possibly being TRBD2 (5 bases). There are 14 residues in the CDR3. Trimming pared 2 bases from V and 5 bases from J, leaving 11 bases between. Germline CDR1 reads SGHTA; CDR2 reads FQGTGA. This CDR3 reads CASSLDPGRDTQYF. The CDR3 bases are TGTGCCAGCAGCTTAGACCCGGGGAGAGATACGCAGTATTTT.

The genes are TRBV6-5 and TRBJ2-1; 7 positions match TRBD2. With 6 bases clipped from V and 0 bases from J, the junction kept 14 bases outside the gene matches. This CDR3 spans 18 amino acids. Germline CDR1 MNHEY, CDR2 SVGAGI. The CDR3 reads CASRAGGTSLSSYNEQFF. CDR3 coding DNA: TGTGCCAGCAGGGCCGGGGGGACCTCCTTATCCTCCTACAATGAGCAGTTCTTC.

V usage is TRBV6-2 or TRBV6-3 and J usage is TRBJ2-7; TRBD1 matches 10 bases. The CDR3 runs 15 residues. Germline loops: CDR1 MNHEY, CDR2 SVGEGT. V lost 7 bases, J lost 1 base, and 7 bases stayed unmatched. The CDR3 coding sequence is TGTGCCAGCACTAACTGGGACAGGGGATCCTACGAGCAGTACTTC. Translated: CASTNWDRGSYEQYF.

The rearrangement uses TRBV5-6 and TRBJ1-2; D uncertain. V shed 1 base and J shed 2 bases, with 6 bases lying between them. This CDR3 is 13 amino acids long. CDR1 and CDR2 from the germline V gene are SGHDT and YYEEEE. DNA of the CDR3: TGTGCCAGCAGCTTGCCACAGAACTATGGCTACACCTTC. Protein product: CASSLPQNYGYTF.

The J gene is TRBJ1-1, the V gene TRBV27; D is unclear. CDR3 size: 15 residues. CDR1 and CDR2 (germline): MNHEY, SMNVEV (reference sequence). V was pared by 2 bases and J by 0 bases, with 10 bases between. CDR3 in amino acids: CASSLPGKLNTEAFF. CDR3 bases: TGTGCCAGCAGTTTACCCGGGAAGTTGAACACTGAAGCTTTCTTT.

Here the CDR3 reads CASSIGDLQSSYNEQFF. In DNA form, the CDR3 reads TGTGCCAGTAGTATAGGGGACCTGCAGAGCTCCTACAATGAGCAGTTCTTC. V gene TRBV19 combines with J gene TRBJ2-1; D tentatively fits TRBD1 or TRBD2 (5 bases each). V dropped 1 base and J dropped 0 bases, with 13 bases sitting between them. CDR1 and CDR2 from the germline V gene are LNHDA and SQIVND (reference sequence). This CDR3 has 17 residues.

The chain uses TRBV20-1 and TRBJ2-7; 7 bases fit TRBD2. Trimming removed 6 bases from V and 2 bases from J; junction bases left unmatched: 16. The CDR3 runs 16 residues. The V gene's germline CDR1 is DFQATT and CDR2 SNEGSKA (reference sequence). The CDR3 reads CSARPFSGAGTYEQYF. DNA for the CDR3: TGCAGTGCCAGGCCGTTTTCAGGAGCGGGGACCTACGAGCAGTACTTC.

The V gene is TRBV12-3 or TRBV12-4, the J gene TRBJ2-1; D not resolved. This CDR3 is 13 amino acids long. The germline V and J ends were trimmed by 0 bases and 9 bases, with 9 bases remaining between them. The CDR3 spells CASSLALGAEQFF. In DNA form, the CDR3 reads TGTGCCAGCAGTTTAGCGCTAGGAGCTGAGCAGTTCTTC.

DNA of the CDR3: TGCGCCAGCAGCCCTCGACGGGGTAGTGAGCAGTTCTTC. Translated, it gives CASSPRRGSEQFF. This chain uses TRBV4-3 with TRBJ2-1; D perhaps matches TRBD2 (5 bases). The CDR3 contains 13 residues. V lost 4 bases and J lost 9, with 13 bases in between. Germline V gene lookup returns CDR1 LGHNA and CDR2 YSLEER.

This chain uses TRBV12-3 or TRBV12-4 with TRBJ1-2; no definite D call. Deletions cut 7 bases from V and 0 bases from J, with 15 bases between. This CDR3 has 15 amino acids. The CDR3 reads CASTPGSPANYGYTF. The CDR3 DNA reads as TGTGCCAGCACCCCGGGTTCTCCAGCTAACTATGGCTACACCTTC.

The CDR3 sequence: CASSLLRGMNEQFF. The CDR3 region has the DNA TGTGCCAGCAGCTTACTTCGGGGAATGAATGAGCAGTTCTTC. The V gene is TRBV13, the J gene TRBJ2-1; the D gene is possibly TRBD2 (5 bases). Germline lookup yields CDR1 PRHDT and CDR2 FYEKMQ (reference sequence). This CDR3 comprises 14 residues. Deletions cut 2 bases from V and 7 bases from J, with 12 bases between.

The DNA for the CDR3 is TGTGCCAGCAGTCGCCGGTCAGACTCCGGCTATGGCTACACCTTC. It codes for CASSRRSDSGYGYTF. V gene TRBV6-6 combines with J gene TRBJ1-2, with D unclear. Trimming took 5 bases from V and 4 from J, leaving 17 bases between them. This CDR3 comprises 15 residues. The germline V gene encodes CDR1 MNHNY and CDR2 SVGAGI (reference sequence).

Here the CDR3 DNA reads TGTGCCAGTAGTATAACCGGACAGACACGGTACAATGAGCAGTTCTTC. Its translation is CASSITGQTRYNEQFF. The genes are TRBV19 and TRBJ2-1; TRBD1 might be the D (6 bases). The CDR3 totals 16 residues. V was trimmed by 2 bases and J by 4 bases, leaving 15 bases between them. CDR1 LNHDA and CDR2 SQIVND come from the germline V gene (reference sequence).

The rearrangement links TRBV5-5 to TRBJ2-4; D not certain. Germline CDR1 SGHKS, CDR2 YYEKEE (reference sequence). CDR3 length: 12 amino acids. The V gene lost 5 bases and the J gene lost 10 bases, with 13 bases spanning the gap. CDR3 coding DNA: TGTGCCAGCAGTTCCCAGGACGGGATTCAGTACTTC. The encoded protein is CASSSQDGIQYF.

This clonotype was recorded a few times. CDR3 amino acids: CASSAIPGQGDFYDNEQFF. The CDR3 coding sequence is TGTGCCAGCAGCGCTATCCCGGGACAGGGCGATTTTTATGACAATGAGCAGTTCTTC. The chain carries TRBV7-9 and TRBJ2-1; 9 nucleotides line up with TRBD1. This CDR3 contains 19 residues. V gave up 5 bases and J gave up 5 bases; unmatched junction bases: 19. CDR1 SEHNR and CDR2 FQNEAQ come from the germline V gene (reference sequence). Full variable domain (rest looked up from reference TRBV7-9 and TRBJ2-1): DTGVSQNPRHKITKRGQNVTFRCDPISEHNRLYWYRQTLGQGPEFLTYFQNEAQLEKSRLLSDRFSAERPKGSFSTLEIQRTEQGDSAMYLCASSAIPGQGDFYDNEQFFGPGTRLTVL.

The chain carries TRBV6-1 and TRBJ2-7; possibly TRBD1 for D (6 bases). The ends were cut back, 0 bases at V and 0 bases at J, with 12 bases in the middle. The CDR3 extends over 16 amino acids. Germline loops: CDR1 MNHNS, CDR2 SASEGT. The CDR3 sequence: CASSEAPQGPSYEQYF. The CDR3 DNA reads TGTGCCAGCAGTGAAGCGCCACAGGGACCCTCCTACGAGCAGTACTTC.

This chain uses TRBV7-9 with TRBJ2-1; 12 bases align to TRBD2. V lost 7 bases and J lost 3; bases outside the gene matches: 4. This CDR3 has 15 residues. Germline-derived CDR1 and CDR2 are SEHNR and FQNEAQ (reference sequence). For the CDR3, the DNA is TGTGCCAGCAATCTAGCGGGGGGGGTCTACAATGAGCAGTTCTTC. Its protein is CASNLAGGVYNEQFF.

This clonotype was detected many times. V is TRBV7-2 and J is TRBJ1-6; the match to TRBD1 covers 9 bases. V was pared by 8 bases and J by 4 bases, with 6 bases of the junction left unmatched. In germline, CDR1 is SGHTA, CDR2 FQGNSA. The CDR3 covers 15 residues. In nucleotides, the CDR3 is TGTGCCAGCGAGCGGGACAGGGCATATAATTCACCCCTCCACTTT. Residues: CASERDRAYNSPLHF.

The J gene is TRBJ2-5, the V gene TRBV27; D is perhaps TRBD1 (5 bases). CDR1 is MNHEY and CDR2 is SMNVEV in the germline V gene (reference sequence). This CDR3 is 15 amino acids long. V was clipped by 6 bases and J by 0 bases, with 14 bases between them. CDR3 amino acids: CASSLFLGDQETQYF. DNA for the CDR3: TGTGCCAGCAGCCTGTTCCTAGGGGACCAAGAGACCCAGTACTTC.